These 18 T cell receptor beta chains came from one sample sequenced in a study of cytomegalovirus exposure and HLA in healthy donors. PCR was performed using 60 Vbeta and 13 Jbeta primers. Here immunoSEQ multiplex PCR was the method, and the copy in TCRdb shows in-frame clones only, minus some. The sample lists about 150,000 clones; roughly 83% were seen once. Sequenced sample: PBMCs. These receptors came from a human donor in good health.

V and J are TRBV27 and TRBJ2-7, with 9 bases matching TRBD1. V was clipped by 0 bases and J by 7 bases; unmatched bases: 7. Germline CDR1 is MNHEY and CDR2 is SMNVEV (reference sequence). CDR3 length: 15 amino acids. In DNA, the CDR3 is TGTGCCAGCAGTTTATCGGGGACAGGGACGGGGGAGCAGTACTTC. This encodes CASSLSGTGTGEQYF.

In DNA, the CDR3 is TGTGCCAGCAGTGAGTTATCTGTTTTTCAGCCCCAGCATTTT. This encodes CASSELSVFQPQHF. The chain employs TRBV2 and TRBJ1-5; D ambiguous. The CDR3 contains 14 residues. Trimming cost V 3 bases and J 6 bases, with 12 bases left between them. Germline V gene data show CDR1 as SNHLY and CDR2 as FYNNEI.

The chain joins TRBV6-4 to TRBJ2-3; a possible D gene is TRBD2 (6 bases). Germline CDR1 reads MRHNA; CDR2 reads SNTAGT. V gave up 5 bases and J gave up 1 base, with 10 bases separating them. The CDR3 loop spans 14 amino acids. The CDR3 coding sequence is TGTGCCAGCAGTAGGGACTCCGGCACAGATACGCAGTATTTT. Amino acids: CASSRDSGTDTQYF.

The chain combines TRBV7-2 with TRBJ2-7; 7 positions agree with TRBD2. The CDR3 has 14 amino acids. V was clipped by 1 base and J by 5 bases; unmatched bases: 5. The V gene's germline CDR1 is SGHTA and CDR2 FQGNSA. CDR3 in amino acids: CASSLVLREHEQYF. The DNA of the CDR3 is TGTGCCAGCAGCTTAGTTTTGCGGGAGCACGAGCAGTACTTC.

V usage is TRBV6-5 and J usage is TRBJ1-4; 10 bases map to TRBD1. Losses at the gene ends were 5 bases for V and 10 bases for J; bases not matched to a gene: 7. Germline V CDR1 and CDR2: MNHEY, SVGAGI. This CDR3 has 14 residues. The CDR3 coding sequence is TGTGCCAGCAGTCCCGGGACAGGGGATGTAAAACTGTTTTTT. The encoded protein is CASSPGTGDVKLFF.

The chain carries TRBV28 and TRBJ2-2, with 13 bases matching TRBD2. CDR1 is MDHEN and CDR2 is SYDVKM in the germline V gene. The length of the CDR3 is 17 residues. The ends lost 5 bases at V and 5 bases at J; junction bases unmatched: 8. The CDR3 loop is CASSRYRTSGRTGELFF. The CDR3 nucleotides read TGTGCCAGCAGTCGGTACCGGACTAGCGGGAGAACCGGGGAGCTGTTTTTT.

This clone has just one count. The CDR3 nucleotides read TGTGCCAGCAGCCCCCCTGGGAGGGGCGAGCAGTACTTC. The encoded protein is CASSPPGRGEQYF. The chain carries TRBV7-2 and TRBJ2-7; TRBD2 matches at 7 bases. V dropped 5 bases and J dropped 6; count of bases not matched to a gene: 7. Germline-derived CDR1 and CDR2 are SGHTA and FQGNSA. The CDR3 length is 13 residues.

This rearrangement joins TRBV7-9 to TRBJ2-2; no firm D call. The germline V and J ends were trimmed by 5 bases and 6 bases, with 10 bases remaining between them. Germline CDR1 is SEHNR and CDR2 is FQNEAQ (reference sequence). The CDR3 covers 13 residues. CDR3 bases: TGTGCCAGCAGCCCCCCAATTTCCGGGGAGCTGTTTTTT. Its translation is CASSPPISGELFF.

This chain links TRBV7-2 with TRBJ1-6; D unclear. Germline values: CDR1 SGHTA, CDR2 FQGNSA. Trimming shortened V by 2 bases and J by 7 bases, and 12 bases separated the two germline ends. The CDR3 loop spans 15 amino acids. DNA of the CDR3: TGTGCCAGCAGCTTAACGCGAAGCGCGAATTCACCCCTCCACTTT. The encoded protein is CASSLTRSANSPLHF.

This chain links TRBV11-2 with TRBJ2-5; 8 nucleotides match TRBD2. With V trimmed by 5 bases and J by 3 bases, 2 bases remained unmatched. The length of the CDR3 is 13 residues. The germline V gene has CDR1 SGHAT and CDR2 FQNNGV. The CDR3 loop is CASSLSGKETQYF. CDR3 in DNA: TGTGCCAGCAGCCTTAGCGGGAAAGAGACCCAGTACTTC.

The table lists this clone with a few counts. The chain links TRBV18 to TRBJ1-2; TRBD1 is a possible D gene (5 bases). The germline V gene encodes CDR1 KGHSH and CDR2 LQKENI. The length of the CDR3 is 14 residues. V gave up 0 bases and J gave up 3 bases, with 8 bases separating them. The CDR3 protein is CASSPPLTDYGYTF. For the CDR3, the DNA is TGTGCCAGCTCACCACCGCTGACAGACTATGGCTACACCTTC.

DNA for the CDR3: TGTGCCAGTACCAGAACGGGACAGGGGACCTACAATGAGCAGTTCTTC. This encodes CASTRTGQGTYNEQFF. The V and J genes are TRBV19 and TRBJ2-1; 10 bases are a match to TRBD1. V shed 7 bases, J shed 2 bases, and the junction held 8 bases outside the gene matches. The CDR3 runs to 16 residues. CDR1 is LNHDA, CDR2 SQIVND, per germline (reference sequence).

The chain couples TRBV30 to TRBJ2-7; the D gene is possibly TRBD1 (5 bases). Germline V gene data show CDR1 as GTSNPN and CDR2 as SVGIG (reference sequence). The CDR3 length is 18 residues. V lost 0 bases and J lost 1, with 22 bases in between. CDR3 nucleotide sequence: TGTGCCTGGAGTGTAAAGTCAAAGACAGAGGTTTTTTCCTACGAGCAGTACTTC. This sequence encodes CAWSVKSKTEVFSYEQYF.

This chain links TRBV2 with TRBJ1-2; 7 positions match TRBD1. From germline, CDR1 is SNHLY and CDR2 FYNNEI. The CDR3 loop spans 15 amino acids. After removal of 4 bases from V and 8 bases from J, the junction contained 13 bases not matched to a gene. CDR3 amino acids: CASSGIRDSLLGYTF. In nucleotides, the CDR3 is TGTGCCAGCAGTGGGATCCGGGACAGCCTCTTAGGCTACACCTTC.

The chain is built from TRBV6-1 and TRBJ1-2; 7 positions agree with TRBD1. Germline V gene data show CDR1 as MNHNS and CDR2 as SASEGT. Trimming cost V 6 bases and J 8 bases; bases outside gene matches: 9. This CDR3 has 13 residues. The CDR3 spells CASSRGTVSGYTF. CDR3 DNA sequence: TGTGCCAGCAGCCGAGGGACAGTTAGCGGCTACACCTTC.

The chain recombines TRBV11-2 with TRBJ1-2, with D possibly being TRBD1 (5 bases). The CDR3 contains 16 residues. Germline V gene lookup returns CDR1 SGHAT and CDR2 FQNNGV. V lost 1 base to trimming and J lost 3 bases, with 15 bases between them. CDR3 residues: CASSLGLVSRDYGYTF. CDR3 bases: TGTGCCAGCAGCTTAGGTCTTGTCTCCAGGGACTATGGCTACACCTTC.

The CDR3 loop reads CASSHWTGASYEQYF. The CDR3 DNA sequence: TGCGCCAGCAGCCACTGGACAGGGGCCTCCTACGAGCAGTACTTC. The chain uses TRBV4-1 and TRBJ2-7, with 9 bases that match TRBD1. Trimming at V came to 3 bases and at J to 0 bases, leaving 3 bases not matched to a gene. Germline loops: CDR1 MGHRA, CDR2 YSYEKL. CDR3 length: 15 amino acids.

The CDR3: CASSPRTGGLETQYF. The DNA for the CDR3 is TGTGCCAGCAGCCCAAGGACAGGGGGCTTAGAGACCCAGTACTTC. This sequence joins TRBV7-9 and TRBJ2-5, with 11 bases that match TRBD1. The length of the CDR3 is 15 residues. From germline, CDR1 is SEHNR and CDR2 FQNEAQ (reference sequence). V dropped 5 bases and J dropped 4; count of bases not matched to a gene: 6.